The present TCR beta chain was sequenced within a study of blood T cell repertoires in COVID-19 (dated by TCRdb to 2020 to 2021). Turning to the overall study: Samples covering the acute and convalescent phases of COVID-19 were provided by collaborators in the United States, Italy and Spain. The prospective study material was composed of cDNA or gDNA derived from T cells, B-cell-depleted T cells, or PBMCs. Deeply sampled blood TCRbeta repertoires from subjects exposed to, actively infected with, or recovered from COVID-19 were included in the dataset. A freely available public database, intended as a resource for researchers studying the immune response to SARS-CoV-2, is where the repertoires were released. The samples were drawn from the first 160 participants of the ongoing ImmuneRACE study and from 1,254 subjects provided by 6 global collaborators. Sample metadata almost always included a de-identified subject ID, COVID-19 status, age in years and sex. Where HLA class I and class II types were available, the types were taken from metadata supplied by the sample provider, not from assay-based typing.

The CDR3 spans 14 residues, from the cysteine through the phenylalanine. The only DNA kept is the CDR3, 42 bases in frame from the first base. Looking up the germline V gene yields CDR1 MGHDK and CDR2 SYGVNS. V is cut by 3 bases and J by 6 bases, and the space between the germline ends is 15 bases. The immunoSEQ Assay, a bias-controlled multiplex PCR, was used to amplify TCRbeta CDR3 regions from genomic DNA. The paper's data handling went like this. The number of nucleated cells in each sample was estimated by amplification of reference gene primers within the assay. To quantify the absolute abundance of each unique TCRbeta CDR3 rearrangement, sequence reads were collapsed and filtered. For each sample, productive Simpson clonality was calculated by taking the square root of Simpson's diversity index across productive rearrangements. This immuneACCESS table, as held by TCRdb, lists in-frame sequences with V and J called but not all clones. Of the missing ones, under half trace to an unresolved V gene in checked studies; the others have no known cause. V, J and clone size are taken as reported in that table, and D and trimming were inferred from the DNA itself. The table for this sample lists roughly 250,000 clones; 70% to 90% of them were counted only once. Jointly, the top ten make up about 4% of the sample.

The collaborating institutions used their own protocols to collect whole blood in K2EDTA tubes. Collaborator samples were shipped for TCRbeta analysis as frozen whole blood, isolated PBMCs, or DNA extracted from either sample type. Study-wide findings and limitations: The quantity of clinical and demographic metadata differed by source and by participant and was supplied without curation.

About this clone: No antigen is known for it. Base-call qualities are not available, and no considerably larger clone is one nucleotide away.

This clonotype originated in a man aged 45 to 65 with acute or convalescent COVID-19. This chain is built from TRBV25-1 and TRBJ2-7, and TRBD1 may be the D gene, going by 5 matching bases. The sequencing input was peripheral blood. The CDR3 loop reads CASSDRTGFGEQYF. The DNA sequence is TGTGCCAGCAGTGATCGCACAGGTTTTGGCGAGCAGTACTTC.